What follows are 7 T cell receptor beta chains derived from one specimen sequenced in a study of T cells in Graves' hyperthyroidism and ophthalmopathy. RNA transcripts gave rise to amplified TCR beta CDR3 regions. In the first-round RT-PCR of the TCR CDR3, the HTBI primer set was used. MiXCR was run by TCRdb on the multiplex PCR reads, yielding one entry per CDR3 protein. The repertoire holds fewer than 350,000 distinct CDR3 sequences, with about 18% as singletons. The sample was blood. The receptors shown here come from a woman in her forties or fifties with Graves' hyperthyroidism.

This CDR3 is CASSSPTGSLTQETQYF. CDR3 bases: TGTGCCAGCAGTTCACCGACAGGGTCGCTTACACAAGAGACCCAGTACTTC. This chain uses TRBV7-9 with TRBJ2-5; 7 bases fit TRBD1. This CDR3 contains 17 residues. Germline V gene data show CDR1 as SEHNR and CDR2 as FQNEAQ (reference sequence). V lost 6 bases, J lost 2 bases, and 15 bases stayed unmatched.

The sample holds many counts of this clonotype. The rearrangement uses TRBV28 and TRBJ2-1; possibly TRBD2 for D (6 bases). Looked up from germline, CDR1 is MDHEN and CDR2 is SYDVKM. The ends were cut back, 3 bases at V and 5 bases at J, with 11 bases in the middle. There are 14 residues in the CDR3. CDR3 protein: CASSFPGTHNEQFF. CDR3 DNA: TGTGCCAGCAGTTTCCCCGGGACTCACAATGAGCAGTTCTTC. Full variable domain (rest looked up from reference TRBV28 and TRBJ2-1): DVKVTQSSRYLVKRTGEKVFLECVQDMDHENMFWYRQDPGLGLRLIYFSYDVKMKEKGDIPEGYSVSREKKERFSLILESASTNQTSMYLCASSFPGTHNEQFFGPGTRLTVL.

The J gene is TRBJ1-6, the V gene TRBV10-3; 11 bases align to TRBD1. CDR3 size: 14 residues. J was trimmed by 9 bases and V by 4 bases; bases with no gene match: 2. Germline loops: CDR1 ENHRY, CDR2 SYGVKD. This CDR3 is CAISGGQGVSPLHF. The CDR3 DNA is TGTGCCATCAGTGGGGGACAGGGGGTTTCACCCCTCCACTTT.

This clonotype was seen a few times. The chain is built from TRBV10-3 and TRBJ1-1; D perhaps matches TRBD1 (6 bases). The CDR3 spans 13 residues. Between the trimmed V and J ends, which lost 6 bases and 4 bases, there was a span of 12 bases. Germline V lookup: CDR1 ENHRY, CDR2 SYGVKD. CDR3 bases: TGTGCCATCAGACAGGGAGGTTCCACTGAAGCTTTCTTT. It specifies CAIRQGGSTEAFF.

This clonotype was observed a handful of times. Without the conserved terminal phenylalanine or tryptophan, this CDR3 likely stems from a read error. V and J are TRBV6-9 and TRBJ1-2; D possibly corresponds to TRBD1 (6 bases). The CDR3 sequence is 13 residues long. In germline, CDR1 is MNHGY, CDR2 SVAAGI. Trimming removed 3 bases at V and 6 bases at J, with 11 bases between. CDR3 coding DNA: TGTGCCAGCAGTTACGGGGGGCTCGATGGCTACACCCTC. Its translation: CASSYGGLDGYTL.

A few counts support this clonotype. The chain recombines TRBV19 with TRBJ1-2, with 7 bases that match TRBD1. The CDR3 loop spans 13 amino acids. V gave up 6 bases and J gave up 8 bases; unmatched junction bases: 9. The germline CDR1 and CDR2 sequences are LNHDA and SQIVND (reference sequence). The CDR3 protein is CASRSPGTVGYTF. The CDR3 coding sequence is TGTGCCAGTAGATCACCCGGGACAGTAGGCTACACCTTC.

The chain has TRBV20-1 and TRBJ2-1; 9 bases match TRBD2. The CDR3 runs 15 residues. Germline V lookup: CDR1 DFQATT, CDR2 SNEGSKA (reference sequence). Trimming removed 3 bases from V and 8 bases from J; junction bases left unmatched: 11. CDR3 bases: TGCAGTGCTAGGGGGATACAGCGGGGGGTGTATGAGCAGTTCTTC. It codes for CSARGIQRGVYEQFF.